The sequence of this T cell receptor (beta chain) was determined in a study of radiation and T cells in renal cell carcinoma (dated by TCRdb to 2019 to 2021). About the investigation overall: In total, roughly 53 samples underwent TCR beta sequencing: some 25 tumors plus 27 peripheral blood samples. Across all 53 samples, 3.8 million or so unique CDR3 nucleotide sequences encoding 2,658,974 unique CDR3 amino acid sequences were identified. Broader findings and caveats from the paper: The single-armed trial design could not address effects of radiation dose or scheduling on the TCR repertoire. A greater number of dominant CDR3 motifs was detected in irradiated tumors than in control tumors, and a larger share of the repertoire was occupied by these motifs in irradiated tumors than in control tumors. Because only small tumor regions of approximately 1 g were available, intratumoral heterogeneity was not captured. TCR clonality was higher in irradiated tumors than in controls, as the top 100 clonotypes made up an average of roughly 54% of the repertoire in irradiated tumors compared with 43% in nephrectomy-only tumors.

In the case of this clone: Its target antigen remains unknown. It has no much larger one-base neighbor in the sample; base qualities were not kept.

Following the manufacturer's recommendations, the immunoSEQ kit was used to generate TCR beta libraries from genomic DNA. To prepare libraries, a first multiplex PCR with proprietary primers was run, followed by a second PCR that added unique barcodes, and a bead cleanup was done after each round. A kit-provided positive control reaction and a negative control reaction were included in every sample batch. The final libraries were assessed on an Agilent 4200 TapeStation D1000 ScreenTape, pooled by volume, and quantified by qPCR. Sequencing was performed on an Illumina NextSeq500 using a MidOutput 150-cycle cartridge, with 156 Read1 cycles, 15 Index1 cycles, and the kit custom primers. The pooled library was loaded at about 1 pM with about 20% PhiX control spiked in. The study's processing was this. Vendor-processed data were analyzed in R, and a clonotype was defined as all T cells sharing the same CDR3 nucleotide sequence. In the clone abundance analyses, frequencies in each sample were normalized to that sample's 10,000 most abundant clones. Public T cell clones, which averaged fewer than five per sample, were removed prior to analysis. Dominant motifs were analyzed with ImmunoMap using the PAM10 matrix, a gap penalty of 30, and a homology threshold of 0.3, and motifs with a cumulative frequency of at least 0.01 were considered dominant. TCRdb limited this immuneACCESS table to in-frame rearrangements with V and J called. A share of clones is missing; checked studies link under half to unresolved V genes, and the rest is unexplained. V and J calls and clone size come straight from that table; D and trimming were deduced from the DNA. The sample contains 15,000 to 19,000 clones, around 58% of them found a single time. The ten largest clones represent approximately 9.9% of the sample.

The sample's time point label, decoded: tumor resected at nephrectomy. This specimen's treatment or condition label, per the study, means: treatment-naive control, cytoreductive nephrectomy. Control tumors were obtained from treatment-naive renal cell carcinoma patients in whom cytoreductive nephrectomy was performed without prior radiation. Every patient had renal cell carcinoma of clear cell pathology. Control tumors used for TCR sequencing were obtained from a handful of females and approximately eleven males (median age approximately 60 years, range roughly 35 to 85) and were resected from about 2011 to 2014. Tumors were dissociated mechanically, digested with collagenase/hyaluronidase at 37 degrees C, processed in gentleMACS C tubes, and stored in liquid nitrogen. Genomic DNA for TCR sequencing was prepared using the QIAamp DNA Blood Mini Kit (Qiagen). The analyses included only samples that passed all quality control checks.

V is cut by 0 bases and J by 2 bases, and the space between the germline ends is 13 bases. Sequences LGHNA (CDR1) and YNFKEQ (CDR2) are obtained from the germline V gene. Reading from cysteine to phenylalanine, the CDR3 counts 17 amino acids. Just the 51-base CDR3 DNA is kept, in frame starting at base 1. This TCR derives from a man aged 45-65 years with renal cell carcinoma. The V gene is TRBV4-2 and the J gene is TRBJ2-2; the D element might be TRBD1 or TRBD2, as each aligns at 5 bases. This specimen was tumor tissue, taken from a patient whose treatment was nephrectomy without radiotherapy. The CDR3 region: CASSQEKGDRNTGELFF. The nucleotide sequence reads TGTGCCAGCAGCCAAGAGAAAGGGGACCGAAACACCGGGGAGCTGTTTTTT.